Below, one T cell receptor beta chain is given with its context. These data come from a study of technical replicates of blood from a handful of donors. The repertoire was sequenced with immunoSEQ multiplex PCR; TCRdb's copy has only in-frame clones and lacks some. The sample includes some 71,000 clones, 95% to 97% of them seen just once. The CDR3 sequence is 15 residues long. V lost 4 bases to trimming and J lost 9 bases; unmatched junction nucleotides: 10. Per germline, CDR1 SGHAT and CDR2 FQDESV (reference sequence). This chain links TRBV11-1 with TRBJ2-3; 10 nucleotides line up with TRBD2. This TCR came from a human donor in good health. What was sequenced was T cells isolated from PBMCs. The CDR3 reads CASSSHLAGDWTQYF. In nucleotides, the CDR3 is TGTGCCAGCAGCTCCCATCTAGCGGGAGATTGGACGCAGTATTTT.